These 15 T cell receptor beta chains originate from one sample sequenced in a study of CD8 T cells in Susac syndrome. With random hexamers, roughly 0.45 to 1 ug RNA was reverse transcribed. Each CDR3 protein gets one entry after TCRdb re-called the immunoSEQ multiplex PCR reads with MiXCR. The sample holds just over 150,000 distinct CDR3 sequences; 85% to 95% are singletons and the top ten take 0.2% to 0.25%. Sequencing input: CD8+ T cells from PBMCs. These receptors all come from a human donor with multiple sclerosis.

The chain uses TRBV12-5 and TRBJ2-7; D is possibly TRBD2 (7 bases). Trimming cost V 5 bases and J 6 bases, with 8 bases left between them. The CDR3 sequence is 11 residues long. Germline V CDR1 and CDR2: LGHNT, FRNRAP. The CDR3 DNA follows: TGTGCTAGTGGTGGGGGGGCCGAGCAGTACTTC. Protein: CASGGGAEQYF.

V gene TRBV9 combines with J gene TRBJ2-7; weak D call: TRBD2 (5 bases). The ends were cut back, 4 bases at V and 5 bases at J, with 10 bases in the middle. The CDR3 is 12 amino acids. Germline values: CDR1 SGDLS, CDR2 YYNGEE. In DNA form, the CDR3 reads TGTGCCAGCAGCCCCCGGGAAAACGAGCAGTACTTC. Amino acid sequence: CASSPRENEQYF. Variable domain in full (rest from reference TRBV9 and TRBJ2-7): DSGVTQTPKHLITATGQRVTLRCSPRSGDLSVYWYQQSLDQGLQFLIQYYNGEERAKGNILERFSAQQFPDLHSELNLSSLELGDSALYFCASSPRENEQYFGPGTRLTVT.

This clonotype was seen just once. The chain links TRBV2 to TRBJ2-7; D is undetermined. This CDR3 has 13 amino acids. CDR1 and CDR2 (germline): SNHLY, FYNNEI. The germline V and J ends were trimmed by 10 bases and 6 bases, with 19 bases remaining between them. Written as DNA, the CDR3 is TGTGCCACCTCTGAGTCACCAGCCCTCGAGCAGTACTTC. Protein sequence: CATSESPALEQYF. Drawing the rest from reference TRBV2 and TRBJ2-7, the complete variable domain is EPEVTQTPSHQVTQMGQEVILRCVPISNHLYFYWYRQILGQKVEFLVSFYNNEISEKSEIFDDQFSVERPDGSNFTLKIRSTKLEDSAMYFCATSESPALEQYFGPGTRLTVT.

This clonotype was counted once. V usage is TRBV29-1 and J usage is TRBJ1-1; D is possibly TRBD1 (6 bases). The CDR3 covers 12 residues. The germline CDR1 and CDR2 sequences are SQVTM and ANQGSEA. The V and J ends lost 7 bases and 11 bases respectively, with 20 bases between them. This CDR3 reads CSGIGGDNVAFF. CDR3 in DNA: TGCAGCGGGATCGGGGGCGACAATGTGGCTTTCTTT. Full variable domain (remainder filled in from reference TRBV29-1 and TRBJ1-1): SAVISQKPSRDICQRGTSLTIQCQVDSQVTMMFWYRQQPGQSLTLIATANQGSEATYESGFVIDKFPISRPNLTFSTLTVSNMSPEDSSIYLCSGIGGDNVAFFGQGTRLTVV.

CDR3 sequence: CASTPPDPNTGELFF. CDR3 nucleotides: TGTGCCAGCACTCCCCCGGACCCGAACACCGGGGAGCTGTTTTTT. The rearrangement uses TRBV18 and TRBJ2-2, with D uncertain. V dropped 8 bases and J dropped 0 bases, with 13 bases sitting between them. CDR1 is KGHSH and CDR2 is LQKENI in the germline V gene. This CDR3 contains 15 residues.

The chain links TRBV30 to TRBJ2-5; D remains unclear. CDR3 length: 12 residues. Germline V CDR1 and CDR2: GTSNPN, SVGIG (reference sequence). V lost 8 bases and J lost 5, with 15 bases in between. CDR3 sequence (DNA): TGTGCCACCGAGGACCCCCCGGAGACCCAGTACTTC. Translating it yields CATEDPPETQYF.

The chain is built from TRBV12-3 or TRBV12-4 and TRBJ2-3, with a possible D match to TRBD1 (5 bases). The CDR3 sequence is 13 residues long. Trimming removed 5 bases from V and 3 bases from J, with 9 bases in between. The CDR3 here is CASSVPGTDTQYF. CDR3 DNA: TGTGCCAGCAGTGTCCCAGGGACAGATACGCAGTATTTT.

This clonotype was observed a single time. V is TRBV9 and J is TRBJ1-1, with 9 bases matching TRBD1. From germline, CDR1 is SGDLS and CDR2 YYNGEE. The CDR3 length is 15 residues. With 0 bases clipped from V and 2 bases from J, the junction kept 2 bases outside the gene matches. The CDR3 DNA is TGTGCCAGCAGCGTAGTCACAGGGGGCAACACTGAAGCTTTCTTT. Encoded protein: CASSVVTGGNTEAFF.

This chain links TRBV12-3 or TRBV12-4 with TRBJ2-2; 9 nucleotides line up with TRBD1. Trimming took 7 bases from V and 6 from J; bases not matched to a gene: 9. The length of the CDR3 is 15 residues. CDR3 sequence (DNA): TGTGCCAGCACTAAGTGGACAGGGGATGCCGGGGAGCTGTTTTTT. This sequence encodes CASTKWTGDAGELFF.

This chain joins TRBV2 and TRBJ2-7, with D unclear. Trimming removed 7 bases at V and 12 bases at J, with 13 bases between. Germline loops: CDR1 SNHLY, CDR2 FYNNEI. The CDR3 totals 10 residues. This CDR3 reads CASMAQVVYF. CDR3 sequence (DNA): TGTGCCAGCATGGCCCAGGTCGTGTACTTC. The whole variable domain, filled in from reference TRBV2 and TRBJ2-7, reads EPEVTQTPSHQVTQMGQEVILRCVPISNHLYFYWYRQILGQKVEFLVSFYNNEISEKSEIFDDQFSVERPDGSNFTLKIRSTKLEDSAMYFCASMAQVVYFGPGTRLTVT.

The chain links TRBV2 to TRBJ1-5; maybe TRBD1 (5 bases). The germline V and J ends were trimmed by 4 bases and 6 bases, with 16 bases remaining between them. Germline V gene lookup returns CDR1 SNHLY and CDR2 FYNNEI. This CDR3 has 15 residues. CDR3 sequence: CASSGSGTWPQPQHF. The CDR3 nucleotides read TGTGCCAGCAGTGGGTCGGGGACCTGGCCTCAGCCCCAGCATTTT.

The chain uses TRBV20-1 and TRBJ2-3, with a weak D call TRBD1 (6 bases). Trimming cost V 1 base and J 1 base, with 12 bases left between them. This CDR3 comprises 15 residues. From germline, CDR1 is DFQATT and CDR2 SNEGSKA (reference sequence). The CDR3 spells CSARGPTGRTDTQYF. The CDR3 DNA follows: TGCAGTGCTAGAGGCCCAACAGGGCGCACAGATACGCAGTATTTT.

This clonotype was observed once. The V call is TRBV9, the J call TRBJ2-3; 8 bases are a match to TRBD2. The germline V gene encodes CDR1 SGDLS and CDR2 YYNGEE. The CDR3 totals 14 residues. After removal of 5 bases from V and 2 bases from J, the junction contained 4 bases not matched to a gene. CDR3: CASSLAGFTDTQYF. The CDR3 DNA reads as TGTGCCAGCAGTTTAGCGGGGTTCACAGATACGCAGTATTTT.

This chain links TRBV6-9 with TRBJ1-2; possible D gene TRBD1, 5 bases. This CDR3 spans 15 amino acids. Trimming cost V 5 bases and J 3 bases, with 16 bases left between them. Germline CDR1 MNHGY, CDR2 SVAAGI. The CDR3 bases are TGTGCCAGCAGTATTCTCAGGGTAACGGACTATGGCTACACCTTC. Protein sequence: CASSILRVTDYGYTF.

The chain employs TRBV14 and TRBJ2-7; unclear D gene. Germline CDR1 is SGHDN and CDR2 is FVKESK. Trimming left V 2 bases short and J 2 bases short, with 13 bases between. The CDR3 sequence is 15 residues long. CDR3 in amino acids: CASSQTQTSPYEQYF. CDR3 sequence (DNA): TGTGCCAGCAGCCAAACGCAGACTTCTCCCTACGAGCAGTACTTC.